This T cell receptor (beta chain) was sequenced during a study of CD8 T cells in ankylosing spondylitis. General observations from the study: Some of these motif variants have turned up before, in reports on reactive arthritis synovial fluid and blood. Blood of patients with ankylosing spondylitis appeared to be characterized by a TCR beta motif of about 8 highly homologous variants.

Turning to this clonotype: Its antigen is as yet unknown.

Quantitative 5'-RACE with molecular barcodes was used to make the TCR beta libraries. TCRdb used MiXCR to reprocess the 5' RACE reads, holding one entry per CDR3 protein. The data hold 200,000 to 250,000 distinct CDR3 sequences, with around 18% observed a single time. This clonotype originated in a male donor with ankylosing spondylitis. Sequenced sample: blood, either unsorted or a sorted T cell fraction (not recorded which).

CDR3 region: CASSLWTNTDTQYF. The CDR3 DNA reads as TGTGCCAGCAGCCTCTGGACTAACACAGATACGCAGTATTTT. The rearrangement joins TRBV11-3 to TRBJ2-3; a weak D match, TRBD2 (6 bases). The germline CDR1 and CDR2 sequences are SGHNT and YENEEA. Trimming took 5 bases from V and 2 from J, leaving 11 bases between them. The CDR3 has 14 residues.